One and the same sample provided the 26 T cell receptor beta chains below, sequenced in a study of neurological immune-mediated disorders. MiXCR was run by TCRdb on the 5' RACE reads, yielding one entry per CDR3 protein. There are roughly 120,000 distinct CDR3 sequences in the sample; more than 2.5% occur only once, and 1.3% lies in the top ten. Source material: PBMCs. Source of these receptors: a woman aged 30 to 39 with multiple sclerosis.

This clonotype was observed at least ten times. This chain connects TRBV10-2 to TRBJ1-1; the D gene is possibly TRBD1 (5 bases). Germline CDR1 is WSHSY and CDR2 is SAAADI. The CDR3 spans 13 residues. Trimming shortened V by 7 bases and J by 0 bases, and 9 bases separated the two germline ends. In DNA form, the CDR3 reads TGCGCCAGCAAAAAGACAGTGAACACTGAAGCTTTCTTT. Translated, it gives CASKKTVNTEAFF.

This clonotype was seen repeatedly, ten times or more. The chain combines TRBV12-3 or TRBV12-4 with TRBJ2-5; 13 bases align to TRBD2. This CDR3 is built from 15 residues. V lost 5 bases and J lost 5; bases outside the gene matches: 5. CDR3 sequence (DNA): TGTGCCAGCAGTACGGGACTAGCGGGACGGGAGACCCAGTACTTC. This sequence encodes CASSTGLAGRETQYF.

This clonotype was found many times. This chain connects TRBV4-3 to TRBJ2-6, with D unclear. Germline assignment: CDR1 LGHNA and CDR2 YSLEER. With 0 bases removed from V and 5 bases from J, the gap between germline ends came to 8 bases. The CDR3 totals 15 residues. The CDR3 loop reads CASSQDPGWANVLTF. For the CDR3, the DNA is TGCGCCAGCAGCCAAGATCCAGGATGGGCCAACGTCCTGACTTTC.

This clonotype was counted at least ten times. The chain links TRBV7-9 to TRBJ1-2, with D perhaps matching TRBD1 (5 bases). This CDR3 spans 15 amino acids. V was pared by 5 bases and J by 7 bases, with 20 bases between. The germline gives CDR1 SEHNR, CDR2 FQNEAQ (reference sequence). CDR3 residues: CASSPRPAGERGYTF. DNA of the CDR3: TGTGCCAGCAGCCCGAGACCTGCGGGGGAACGTGGCTACACCTTC.

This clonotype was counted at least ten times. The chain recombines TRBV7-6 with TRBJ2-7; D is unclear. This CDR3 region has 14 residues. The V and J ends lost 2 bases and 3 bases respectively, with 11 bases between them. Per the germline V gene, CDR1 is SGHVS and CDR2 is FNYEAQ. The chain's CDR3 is CASSLTAKDYEQYF. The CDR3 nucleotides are TGTGCCAGCAGCTTAACGGCTAAAGACTACGAGCAGTACTTC.

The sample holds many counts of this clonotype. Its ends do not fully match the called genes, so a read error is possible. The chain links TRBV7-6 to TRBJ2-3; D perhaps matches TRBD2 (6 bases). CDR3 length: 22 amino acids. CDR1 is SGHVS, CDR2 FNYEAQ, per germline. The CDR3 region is CASSLAAWAERERLSDTDTQYF. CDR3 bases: TGTGCCAGCAGCCTAGCTGCTTGGGCCGAACGGGAGCGCCTTTCAGACACAGATACGCAGTATTTT.

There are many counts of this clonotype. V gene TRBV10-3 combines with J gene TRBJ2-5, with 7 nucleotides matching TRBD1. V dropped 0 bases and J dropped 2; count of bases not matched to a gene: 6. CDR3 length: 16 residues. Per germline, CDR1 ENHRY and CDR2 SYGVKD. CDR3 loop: CAISESWTGKQETQYF. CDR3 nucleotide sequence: TGTGCCATCAGTGAGTCGTGGACAGGAAAACAAGAGACCCAGTACTTC.

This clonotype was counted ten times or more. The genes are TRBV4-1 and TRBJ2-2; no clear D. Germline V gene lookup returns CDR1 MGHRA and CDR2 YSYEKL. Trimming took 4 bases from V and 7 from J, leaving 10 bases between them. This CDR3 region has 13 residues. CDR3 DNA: TGCGCCAGCAGCCCGCTAGTGGGCGGGGAGCTGTTTTTT. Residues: CASSPLVGGELFF.

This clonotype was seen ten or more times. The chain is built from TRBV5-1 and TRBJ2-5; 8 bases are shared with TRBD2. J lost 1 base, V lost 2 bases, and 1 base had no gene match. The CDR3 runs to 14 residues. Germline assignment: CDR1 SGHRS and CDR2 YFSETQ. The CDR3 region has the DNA TGCGCCAGCAGCTTCGGGGGGGTCCAAGAGACCCAGTACTTC. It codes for CASSFGGVQETQYF.

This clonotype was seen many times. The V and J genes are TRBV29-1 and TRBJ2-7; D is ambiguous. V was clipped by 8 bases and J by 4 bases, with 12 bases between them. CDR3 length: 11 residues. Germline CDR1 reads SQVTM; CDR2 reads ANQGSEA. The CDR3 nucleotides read TGCAGCTTCCCTGGGCAATACGAGCAGTACTTC. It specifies CSFPGQYEQYF.

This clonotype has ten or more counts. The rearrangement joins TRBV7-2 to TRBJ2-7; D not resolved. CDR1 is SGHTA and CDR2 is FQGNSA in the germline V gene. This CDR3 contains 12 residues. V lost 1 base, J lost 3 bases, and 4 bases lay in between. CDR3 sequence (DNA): TGTGCCAGCAGCTTAGACGACTACGAGCAGTACTTC. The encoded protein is CASSLDDYEQYF.

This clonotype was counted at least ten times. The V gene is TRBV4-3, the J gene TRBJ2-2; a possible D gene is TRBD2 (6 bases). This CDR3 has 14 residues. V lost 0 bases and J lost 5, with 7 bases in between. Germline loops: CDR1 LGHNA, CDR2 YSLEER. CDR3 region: CASSQDGGTGELFF. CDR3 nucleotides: TGCGCCAGCAGCCAAGACGGGGGTACCGGGGAGCTGTTTTTT.

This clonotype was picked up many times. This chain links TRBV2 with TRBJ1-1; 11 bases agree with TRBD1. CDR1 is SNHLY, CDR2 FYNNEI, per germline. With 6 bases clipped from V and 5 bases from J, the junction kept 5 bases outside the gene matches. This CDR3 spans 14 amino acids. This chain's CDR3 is CASRRGQGGTEAFF. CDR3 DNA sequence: TGTGCCAGCAGGCGGGGACAGGGGGGGACTGAAGCTTTCTTT.

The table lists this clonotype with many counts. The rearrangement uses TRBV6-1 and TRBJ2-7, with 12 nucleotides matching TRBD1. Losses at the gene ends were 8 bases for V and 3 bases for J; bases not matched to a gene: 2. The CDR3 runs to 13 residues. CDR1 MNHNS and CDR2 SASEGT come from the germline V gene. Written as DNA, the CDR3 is TGTGCCAGCCGGGACAGGGGGCGCTACGAGCAGTACTTC. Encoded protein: CASRDRGRYEQYF.

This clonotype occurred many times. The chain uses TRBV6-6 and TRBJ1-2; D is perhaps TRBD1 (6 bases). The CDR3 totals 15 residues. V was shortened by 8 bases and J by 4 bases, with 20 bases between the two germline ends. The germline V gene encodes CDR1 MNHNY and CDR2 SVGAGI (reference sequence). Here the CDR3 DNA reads TGTGCCAGCGTCCGAGATCCCGGGGGCGGCTATGGCTACACCTTC. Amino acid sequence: CASVRDPGGGYGYTF.

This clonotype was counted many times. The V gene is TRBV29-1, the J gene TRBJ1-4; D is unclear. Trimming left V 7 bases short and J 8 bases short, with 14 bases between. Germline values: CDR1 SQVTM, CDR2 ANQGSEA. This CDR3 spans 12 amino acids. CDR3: CSAKDRSEKLFF. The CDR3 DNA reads TGCAGCGCGAAAGACCGAAGCGAAAAACTGTTTTTT.

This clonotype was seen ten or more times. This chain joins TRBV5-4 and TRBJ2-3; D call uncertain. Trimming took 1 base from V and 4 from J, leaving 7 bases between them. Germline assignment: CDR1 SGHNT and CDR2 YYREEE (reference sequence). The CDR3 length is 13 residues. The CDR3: CASSLPKADTQYF. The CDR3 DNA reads TGTGCCAGCAGCTTGCCCAAGGCAGATACGCAGTATTTT.

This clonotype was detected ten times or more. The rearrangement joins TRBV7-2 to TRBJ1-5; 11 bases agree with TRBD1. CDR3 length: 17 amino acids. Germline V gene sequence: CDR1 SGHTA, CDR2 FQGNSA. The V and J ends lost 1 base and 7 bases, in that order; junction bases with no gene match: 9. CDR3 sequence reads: CASSLERGDRGNQPQHF. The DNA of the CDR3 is TGTGCCAGCAGCTTAGAAAGAGGGGACAGGGGGAACCAGCCCCAGCATTTT.

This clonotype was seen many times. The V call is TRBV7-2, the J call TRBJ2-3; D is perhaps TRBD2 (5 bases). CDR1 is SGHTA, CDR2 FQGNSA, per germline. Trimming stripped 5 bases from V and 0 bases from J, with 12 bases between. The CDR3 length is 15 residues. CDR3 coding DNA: TGTGCCAGCAGCCCTGGGTTAGCGAGCACAGATACGCAGTATTTT. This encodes CASSPGLASTDTQYF.

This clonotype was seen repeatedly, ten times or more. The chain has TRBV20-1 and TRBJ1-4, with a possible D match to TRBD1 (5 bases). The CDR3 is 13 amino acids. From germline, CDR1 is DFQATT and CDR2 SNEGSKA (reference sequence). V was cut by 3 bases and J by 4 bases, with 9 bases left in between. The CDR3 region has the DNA TGCAGTGCTAGCGACAGCCGTAATGAAAAACTGTTTTTT. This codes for CSASDSRNEKLFF.

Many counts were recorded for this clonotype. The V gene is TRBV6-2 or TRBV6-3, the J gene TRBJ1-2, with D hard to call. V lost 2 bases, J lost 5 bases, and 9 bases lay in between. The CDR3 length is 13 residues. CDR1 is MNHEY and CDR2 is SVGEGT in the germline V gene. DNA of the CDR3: TGTGCCAGCAGTTACGTTGTACCTTATGGCTACACCTTC. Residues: CASSYVVPYGYTF.

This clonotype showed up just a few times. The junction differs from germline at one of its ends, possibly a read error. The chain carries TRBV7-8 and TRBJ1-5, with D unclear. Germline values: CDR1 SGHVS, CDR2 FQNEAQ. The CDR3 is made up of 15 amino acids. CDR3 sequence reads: CASSLFKDPSQHQHF. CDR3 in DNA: TGTGCCAGCAGCTTATTTAAGGACCCTAGTCAGCACCAGCATTTT.

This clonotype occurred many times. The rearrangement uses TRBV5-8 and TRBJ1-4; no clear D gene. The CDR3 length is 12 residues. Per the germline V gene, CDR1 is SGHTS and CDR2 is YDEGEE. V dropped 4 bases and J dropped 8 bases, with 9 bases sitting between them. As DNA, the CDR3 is TGTGCCAGCAGCGCGGGAGGGGAAAAACTGTTTTTT. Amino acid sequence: CASSAGGEKLFF. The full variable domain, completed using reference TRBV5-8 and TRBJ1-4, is EAGVTQSPTHLIKTRGQQATLRCSPISGHTSVYWYQQALGLGLQFLLWYDEGEERNRGNFPPRFSGRQFPNYSSELNVNALELEDSALYLCASSAGGEKLFFGSGTQLSVL.

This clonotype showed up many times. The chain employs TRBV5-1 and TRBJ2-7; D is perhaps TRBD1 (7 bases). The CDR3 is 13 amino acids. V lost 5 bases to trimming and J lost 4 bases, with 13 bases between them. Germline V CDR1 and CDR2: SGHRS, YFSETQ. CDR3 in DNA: TGCGCCAGCAGTCCGACAGGGACTTACGAGCAGTACTTC. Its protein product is CASSPTGTYEQYF.

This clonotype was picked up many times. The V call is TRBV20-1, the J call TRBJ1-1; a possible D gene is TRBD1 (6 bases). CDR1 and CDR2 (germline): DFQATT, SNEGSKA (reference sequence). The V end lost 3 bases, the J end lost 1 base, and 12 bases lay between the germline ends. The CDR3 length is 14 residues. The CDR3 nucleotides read TGCAGTGCTAGGTCGGGACACGAGAACACTGAAGCTTTCTTT. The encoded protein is CSARSGHENTEAFF.

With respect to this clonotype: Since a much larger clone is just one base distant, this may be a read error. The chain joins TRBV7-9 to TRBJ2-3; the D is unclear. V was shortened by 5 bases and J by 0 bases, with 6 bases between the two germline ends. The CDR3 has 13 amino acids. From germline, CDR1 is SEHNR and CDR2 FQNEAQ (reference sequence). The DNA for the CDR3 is TGTGCCAGCAGCGGAAAGAGCACAGATACGCAGTATTTT. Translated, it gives CASSGKSTDTQYF.